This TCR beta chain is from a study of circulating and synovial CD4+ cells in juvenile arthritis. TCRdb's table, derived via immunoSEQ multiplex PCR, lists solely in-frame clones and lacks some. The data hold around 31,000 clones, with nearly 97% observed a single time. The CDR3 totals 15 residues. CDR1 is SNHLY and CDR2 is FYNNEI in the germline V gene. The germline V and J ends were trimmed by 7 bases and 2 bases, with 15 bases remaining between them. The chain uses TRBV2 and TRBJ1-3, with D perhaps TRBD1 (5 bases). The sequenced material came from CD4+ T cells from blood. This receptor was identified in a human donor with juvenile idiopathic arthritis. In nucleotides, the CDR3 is TGTGCCAGCACCCCGGAAGGGGCAACTGGAAACACCATATATTTT. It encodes CASTPEGATGNTIYF.